This passage covers 23 T cell receptor beta chains from one sample sequenced in a study of blood T cell repertoires in COVID-19. Profiled with immunoSEQ multiplex PCR; TCRdb holds only in-frame clones, not every one. The data show tens of thousands of clones, 80% to 90% seen once. The sample was peripheral blood. The receptors were gathered from a human donor in a cohort sampled during active COVID-19.

The chain has TRBV5-8 and TRBJ1-6; no reliable D call. The CDR3 runs 17 residues. Trimming shortened V by 0 bases and J by 0 bases, and 10 bases separated the two germline ends. Germline lookup yields CDR1 SGHTS and CDR2 YDEGEE. CDR3 in DNA: TGTGCCAGCAGCTTGGGGGCAGGCCGCTCCTATAATTCACCCCTCCACTTT. As protein: CASSLGAGRSYNSPLHF.

The V call is TRBV24-1, the J call TRBJ2-3; TRBD1 might be the D (5 bases). The CDR3 is made up of 13 amino acids. Germline loops: CDR1 KGHDR, CDR2 SFDVKD. Trimming took off 2 bases at V and 8 bases at J, with 10 bases between the two ends. CDR3 residues: CATSDSRRGTQYF. Here the CDR3 DNA reads TGTGCCACCAGTGATTCTCGTAGGGGTACGCAGTATTTT.

CDR3 amino acids: CATRDRGDFNEKLFF. As DNA, the CDR3 is TGTGCCACCAGGGACAGGGGGGATTTTAATGAAAAACTGTTTTTT. V and J are TRBV19 and TRBJ1-4; 11 bases line up with TRBD1. The germline V gene has CDR1 LNHDA and CDR2 SQIVND (reference sequence). The CDR3 sequence is 15 residues long. After removal of 10 bases from V and 4 bases from J, the junction contained 8 bases not matched to a gene.

This clone was seen once. V usage is TRBV9 and J usage is TRBJ1-1, with TRBD1 matching over 7 bases. Germline V CDR1 and CDR2: SGDLS, YYNGEE. The CDR3 sequence is 16 residues long. V shed 4 bases and J 5 bases; nucleotides not matched to a gene: 14. The CDR3 sequence: CASSPRQGGLSTEAFF. DNA for the CDR3: TGTGCCAGCAGCCCCCGACAGGGTGGGTTGAGTACTGAAGCTTTCTTT.

The chain carries TRBV5-5 and TRBJ1-4; 9 positions match TRBD1. The V segment lost 3 bases and the J segment 8 bases; nucleotides outside the gene matches: 8. The germline gives CDR1 SGHKS, CDR2 YYEKEE (reference sequence). The CDR3 loop spans 15 amino acids. The CDR3 reads CASSSTGGRGEKLFF. CDR3 coding DNA: TGTGCCAGCAGCTCCACAGGGGGCAGGGGGGAAAAACTGTTTTTT.

The V gene is TRBV3-1 (or the pseudogene TRBV3-2), the J gene TRBJ1-5; D remains ambiguous. Trimming took 4 bases from V and 9 from J, leaving 10 bases between them. The CDR3 consists of 12 residues. Germline V CDR1 and CDR2: LGHDT, YNNKEL (reference sequence). In nucleotides, the CDR3 is TGTGCCAGCAGCCTAGCGGTAGGGCCCCAGCATTTT. This translates into CASSLAVGPQHF.

V gene TRBV5-1 combines with J gene TRBJ2-1; 8 bases fit TRBD2. V was pared by 2 bases and J by 3 bases, with 7 bases of the junction left unmatched. CDR3 length: 16 residues. Germline CDR1 SGHRS, CDR2 YFSETQ. CDR3: CASSFLGAGGYNEQFF. In DNA form, the CDR3 reads TGCGCCAGCAGCTTCCTGGGGGCGGGAGGCTACAATGAGCAGTTCTTC.

The chain combines TRBV19 with TRBJ1-3; D remains unclear. CDR1 is LNHDA and CDR2 is SQIVND in the germline V gene (reference sequence). The CDR3 has 15 residues. Trimming left V 8 bases short and J 4 bases short, with 18 bases between. CDR3 in amino acids: CASATAVNAGNTIYF. The CDR3 bases are TGTGCCAGTGCTACCGCGGTGAATGCGGGAAACACCATATATTTT.

The rearrangement joins TRBV4-3 to TRBJ2-7; TRBD1 might be the D (5 bases). V was trimmed by 4 bases and J by 0 bases, leaving 13 bases between them. Germline V lookup: CDR1 LGHNA, CDR2 YSLEER. The length of the CDR3 is 15 residues. The CDR3 sequence is CASSRSETDSYEQYF. DNA for the CDR3: TGCGCCAGCAGCCGGTCCGAGACAGACTCCTACGAGCAGTACTTC.

The chain combines TRBV5-1 with TRBJ2-1, with a tentative D call TRBD2 (5 bases). Germline V CDR1 and CDR2: SGHRS, YFSETQ. Trimming pared 2 bases from V and 0 bases from J, leaving 12 bases between. The length of the CDR3 is 16 residues. CDR3 coding DNA: TGCGCCAGCAGCTTCACTAGTGCCCGCTCCTACAATGAGCAGTTCTTC. Its protein product is CASSFTSARSYNEQFF. Full variable domain (remainder filled in from reference TRBV5-1 and TRBJ2-1): KAGVTQTPRYLIKTRGQQVTLSCSPISGHRSVSWYQQTPGQGLQFLFEYFSETQRNKGNFPGRFSGRQFSNSRSEMNVSTLELGDSALYLCASSFTSARSYNEQFFGPGTRLTVL.

The V and J genes are TRBV21-1 and TRBJ2-1; no check of the table's D call, TRBD2, against the DNA was made. TRBV21-1 is a listed pseudogene. This CDR3 region has 14 residues. CDR3 nucleotides: TGTGCCAGCAGCCGACTAGCAAGTGGCGATGAGCAGTTCTTC. This sequence encodes CASSRLASGDEQFF.

The chain joins TRBV7-2 to TRBJ2-3; the match to TRBD2 covers 11 bases. Germline CDR1 is SGHTA and CDR2 is FQGNSA. J lost 5 bases, V lost 5 bases, and 15 bases had no gene match. The CDR3 is made up of 18 amino acids. CDR3 loop: CASSPSYLAGGLRDTQYF. The CDR3 DNA reads TGTGCCAGCAGCCCCTCATACCTAGCGGGGGGTCTCAGAGATACGCAGTATTTT.

V and J are TRBV4-1 and TRBJ1-4; D is perhaps TRBD1 (5 bases). Trimming shortened V by 4 bases and J by 3 bases, and 15 bases separated the two germline ends. The CDR3 length is 16 residues. Per the germline V gene, CDR1 is MGHRA and CDR2 is YSYEKL. The CDR3 sequence: CASSRLGVQSNEKLFF. The CDR3 DNA sequence: TGCGCCAGCAGCCGATTAGGGGTCCAATCTAATGAAAAACTGTTTTTT.

The CDR3 region is CASSLVSGRAVDTQYF. Written as DNA, the CDR3 is TGTGCCAGCAGCTTAGTTAGCGGGAGGGCCGTAGATACGCAGTATTTT. This chain joins TRBV7-8 and TRBJ2-3; 11 nucleotides align to TRBD2. The CDR3 is made up of 16 amino acids. V was clipped by 1 base and J by 5 bases; unmatched bases: 5. Looked up from germline, CDR1 is SGHVS and CDR2 is FQNEAQ.

This clone was recorded only once. The rearrangement uses TRBV7-3 and TRBJ2-1; D is possibly TRBD2 (5 bases). The germline gives CDR1 SGHTA, CDR2 FQGTGA. V dropped 6 bases and J dropped 5 bases, with 14 bases sitting between them. This CDR3 has 14 residues. The CDR3 spells CASRPSGGHNEQFF. Here the CDR3 DNA reads TGTGCCAGCAGACCCAGCGGAGGCCACAATGAGCAGTTCTTC.

This rearrangement joins TRBV5-8 to TRBJ2-3; D unclear. Germline V lookup: CDR1 SGHTS, CDR2 YDEGEE. The CDR3 extends over 15 amino acids. Trimming took 2 bases from V and 5 from J, leaving 15 bases between them. CDR3: CASSLTIGGEDTQYF. In DNA form, the CDR3 reads TGTGCCAGCAGCTTAACTATCGGTGGTGAAGATACGCAGTATTTT.

J is TRBJ2-5 and V is TRBV5-1, with 10 bases lining up with TRBD2. The CDR3 consists of 19 residues. V gave up 4 bases and J gave up 0 bases; unmatched junction bases: 15. Germline loops: CDR1 SGHRS, CDR2 YFSETQ. CDR3: CASSPRRPRTSGDQETQYF. In DNA form, the CDR3 reads TGCGCCAGCAGCCCCCGACGCCCCCGGACTAGCGGAGACCAAGAGACCCAGTACTTC. Drawing the rest from reference TRBV5-1 and TRBJ2-5, the complete variable domain is KAGVTQTPRYLIKTRGQQVTLSCSPISGHRSVSWYQQTPGQGLQFLFEYFSETQRNKGNFPGRFSGRQFSNSRSEMNVSTLELGDSALYLCASSPRRPRTSGDQETQYFGPGTRLLVL.

The gene calls are TRBV12-3 or TRBV12-4 and TRBJ1-1; 7 nucleotides line up with TRBD1. The CDR3 extends over 13 amino acids. J gave up 5 bases and V 7 bases, and 7 bases lay outside the gene matches. CDR3 amino acids: CASTLQGGTEAFF. The CDR3, as DNA: TGTGCCAGCACTCTCCAGGGGGGAACTGAAGCTTTCTTT.

For the CDR3, the DNA is TGTGCCAGTAGCACATATGGCTATGGCTACACCTTC. It is translated as CASSTYGYGYTF. This rearrangement joins TRBV19 to TRBJ1-2; D ambiguous. The CDR3 consists of 12 residues. Germline assignment: CDR1 LNHDA and CDR2 SQIVND (reference sequence). The V and J ends lost 6 bases and 4 bases respectively, with 9 bases between them.

The chain has TRBV6-2 or TRBV6-3 and TRBJ2-1; 11 nucleotides line up with TRBD2. This CDR3 contains 15 residues. With V trimmed by 6 bases and J by 5 bases, 6 bases remained unmatched. CDR1 is MNHEY, CDR2 SVGEGT, per germline. The CDR3 loop reads CASSPELAGDNEQFF. The DNA of the CDR3 is TGTGCCAGCAGCCCTGAACTAGCGGGAGACAATGAGCAGTTCTTC.

This clone was seen a few times. V is TRBV11-2 and J is TRBJ2-2, with D possibly matching TRBD1 (6 bases). V lost 0 bases and J lost 0, with 11 bases in between. The CDR3 spans 17 residues. Germline V gene sequence: CDR1 SGHAT, CDR2 FQNNGV. Here the CDR3 DNA reads TGTGCCAGCAGCTTAGACAGGAGGACAGCGAACACCGGGGAGCTGTTTTTT. It is translated as CASSLDRRTANTGELFF.

This clone was observed a few times. The CDR3 here is CASSPGQEVRETQYF. The CDR3 DNA sequence: TGCGCCAGCAGCCCCGGCCAGGAGGTAAGAGAGACCCAGTACTTC. The chain is built from TRBV5-1 and TRBJ2-5; perhaps TRBD2 as D (5 bases). The CDR3 has 15 residues. CDR1 SGHRS and CDR2 YFSETQ come from the germline V gene. V dropped 4 bases and J dropped 4 bases, with 17 bases sitting between them.

The chain links TRBV18 to TRBJ2-2; D unclear. The CDR3 loop spans 11 amino acids. V was cut by 4 bases and J by 9 bases, with 6 bases left in between. Germline lookup yields CDR1 KGHSH and CDR2 LQKENI. CDR3 sequence (DNA): TGTGCCAGCTCACTACAAAGGGAGCTGTTTTTT. Its translation is CASSLQRELFF.